Presented here are 9 T cell receptor beta chains from one specimen sequenced in a study of kidney transplant recipient with SARS-CoV-2 infection. TCRdb fed the reads into MiXCR, producing one record per CDR3 protein. The sample gives approximately 240,000 distinct CDR3 sequences, around 30% of which show up once; under 9.5% is in the top ten. Material: a blood sample, obtained at baseline and on day 111 from a kidney transplant recipient. The receptors originated from a male patient aged 25-45 years who had COVID-19 and was a kidney transplant recipient. Some T cells may be the graft donor's.

This clonotype was detected only once. A clone one base away is much larger, so this may be a read error. V and J are TRBV3-1 and TRBJ2-5; no clear D gene. The germline gives CDR1 LGHDT, CDR2 YNNKEL (reference sequence). The CDR3 is made up of 17 amino acids. The ends were cut back, 7 bases at V and 5 bases at J, with 26 bases in the middle. The CDR3 loop reads CASNCQDPISFSETQYF. The CDR3 DNA sequence: TGTGCCAGCAACTGCCAAGATCCCATTTCTTTCTCTGAGACCCAGTACTTC.

In this sample, this clonotype turned up many times. The CDR3 loop is CASSGQGEVYEQYF. The CDR3 nucleotides are TGTGCCAGCAGCGGACAGGGAGAAGTCTACGAGCAGTACTTC. The V and J genes are TRBV12-3 or TRBV12-4 and TRBJ2-7, with 8 bases that match TRBD1. The CDR3 runs to 14 residues. The V segment lost 6 bases and the J segment 3 bases; nucleotides outside the gene matches: 7.

As to this clonotype: This probably arose from a read error, given a far larger clone one base away. The V gene is TRBV21-1, the J gene TRBJ2-3; the tabulated D call, TRBD1, remains unverified against the DNA. With the DNA end fitting TRBJ2-7 better, the J assignment may be wrong. TRBV21-1 is a listed pseudogene. The CDR3 is made up of 12 amino acids. The CDR3 nucleotides are TGTGCCAGCACCCCTGAAACGGGCCAGCAGTACTTC. Translation: CASTPETGQQYF.

This clonotype has a count of ten or more. This chain links TRBV2 with TRBJ1-2; D might be TRBD1 (6 bases). The CDR3 runs 14 residues. V was shortened by 5 bases and J by 4 bases, with 14 bases between the two germline ends. Germline CDR1 SNHLY, CDR2 FYNNEI. CDR3 protein: CASSIGGAGYGYTF. The CDR3 coding sequence is TGTGCCAGCAGTATCGGGGGCGCGGGCTATGGCTACACCTTC.

In this sample, this clonotype turned up many times. The chain has TRBV20-1 and TRBJ2-7; a possible D gene is TRBD2 (6 bases). V was pared by 6 bases and J by 4 bases, with 25 bases between. Germline lookup yields CDR1 DFQATT and CDR2 SNEGSKA (reference sequence). The length of the CDR3 is 16 residues. The CDR3 loop reads CSAPLPGGNPGYEQYF. In DNA, the CDR3 is TGCAGTGCACCACTCCCCGGAGGGAACCCTGGATACGAGCAGTACTTC.

A note on this clonotype: A much larger clone lies a single base off, so this may be a read error. The gene calls are TRBV2 and TRBJ2-5; D is possibly TRBD1 or TRBD2 (6 bases each). The J call may be wrong; the DNA end is better matched by TRBJ2-7. Germline loops: CDR1 SNHLY, CDR2 FYNNEI. The CDR3 runs to 12 residues. The CDR3, as DNA: TGTGCCAGCAGGGACGGGGGCGACGAGCAGTACTTC. Translation: CASRDGGDEQYF.

Comments on this clonotype: A far larger clone is a single base away, which makes a read error likely. The rearrangement joins TRBV6-5 to TRBJ2-7; D may be TRBD1 (6 bases). Per germline, CDR1 MNHEY and CDR2 SVGAGI. Trimming shortened V by 6 bases and J by 3 bases, and 12 bases separated the two germline ends. The CDR3 extends over 13 amino acids. This CDR3 reads CASRGAGSYEQYF. The CDR3 DNA reads as TGTGCCAGCAGGGGGGCAGGGAGCTACGAGCAGTACTTC.

This clonotype was seen many times. The J gene is TRBJ2-5, the V gene TRBV3-1; D call uncertain. CDR3 length: 17 amino acids. Between the trimmed V and J ends, which lost 4 bases and 5 bases, there was a span of 23 bases. Germline lookup yields CDR1 LGHDT and CDR2 YNNKEL (reference sequence). In DNA, the CDR3 is TGTGCCAGCAGCCCGCTAGTTCCCATTTCTTTCTCTGAGACCCAGTACTTC. The encoded protein is CASSPLVPISFSETQYF.

Of note for this clonotype: An end of the junction does not agree with germline; a read error may underlie this. V gene TRBV18 combines with J gene TRBJ1-1; weak D call: TRBD1 (6 bases). Per germline, CDR1 KGHSH and CDR2 LQKENI. The CDR3 consists of 13 residues. This CDR3 reads CSSSDRTGTEAFF. CDR3 DNA sequence: TGTTCCAGCTCAGACAGGACTGGGACTGAAGCTTTCTTT.